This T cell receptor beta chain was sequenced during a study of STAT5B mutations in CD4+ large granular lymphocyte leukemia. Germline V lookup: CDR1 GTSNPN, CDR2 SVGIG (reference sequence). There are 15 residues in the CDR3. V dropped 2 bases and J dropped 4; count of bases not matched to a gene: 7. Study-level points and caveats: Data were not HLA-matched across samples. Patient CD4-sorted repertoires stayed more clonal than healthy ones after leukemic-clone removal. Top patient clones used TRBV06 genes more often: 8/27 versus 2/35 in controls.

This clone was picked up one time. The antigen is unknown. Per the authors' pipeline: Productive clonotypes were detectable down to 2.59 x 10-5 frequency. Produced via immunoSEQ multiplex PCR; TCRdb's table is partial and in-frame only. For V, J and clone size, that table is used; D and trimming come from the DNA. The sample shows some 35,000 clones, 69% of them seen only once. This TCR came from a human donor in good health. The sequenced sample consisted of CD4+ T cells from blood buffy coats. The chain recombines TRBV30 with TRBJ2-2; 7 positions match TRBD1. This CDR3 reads CAWSLRGLGTGELFF. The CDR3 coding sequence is TGTGCCTGGAGTTTGAGGGGGCTTGGCACCGGGGAGCTGTTTTTT.